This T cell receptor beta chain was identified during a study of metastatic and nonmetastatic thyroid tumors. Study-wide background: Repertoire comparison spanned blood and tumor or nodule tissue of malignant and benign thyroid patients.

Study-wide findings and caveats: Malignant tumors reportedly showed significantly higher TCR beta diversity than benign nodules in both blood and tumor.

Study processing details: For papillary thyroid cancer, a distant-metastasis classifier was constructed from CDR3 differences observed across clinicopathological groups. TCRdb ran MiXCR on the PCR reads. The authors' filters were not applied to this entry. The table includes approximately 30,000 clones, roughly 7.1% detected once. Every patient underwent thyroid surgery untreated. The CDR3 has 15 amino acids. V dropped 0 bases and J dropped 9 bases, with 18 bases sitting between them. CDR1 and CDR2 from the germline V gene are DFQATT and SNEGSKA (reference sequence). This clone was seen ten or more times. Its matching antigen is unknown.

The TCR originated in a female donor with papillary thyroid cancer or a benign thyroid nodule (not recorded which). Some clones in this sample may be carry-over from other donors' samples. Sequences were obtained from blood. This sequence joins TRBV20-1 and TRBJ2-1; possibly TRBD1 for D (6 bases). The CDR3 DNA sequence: TGCAGTGCTAGAGATCCCCAGGGGAATGGGGCTGAGCAGTTCTTC. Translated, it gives CSARDPQGNGAEQFF.